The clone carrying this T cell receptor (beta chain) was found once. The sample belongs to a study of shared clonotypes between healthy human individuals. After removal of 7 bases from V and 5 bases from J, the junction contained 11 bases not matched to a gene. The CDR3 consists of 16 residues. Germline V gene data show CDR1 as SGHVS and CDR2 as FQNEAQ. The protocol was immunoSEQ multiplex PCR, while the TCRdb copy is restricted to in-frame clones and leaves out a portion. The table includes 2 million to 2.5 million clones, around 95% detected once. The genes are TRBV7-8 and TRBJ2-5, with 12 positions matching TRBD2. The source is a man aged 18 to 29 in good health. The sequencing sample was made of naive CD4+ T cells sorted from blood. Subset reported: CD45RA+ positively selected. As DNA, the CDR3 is TGTGCCAGCACCGGGACTAGCGGGCCCCTAGGGGAGACCCAGTACTTC. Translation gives CASTGTSGPLGETQYF.